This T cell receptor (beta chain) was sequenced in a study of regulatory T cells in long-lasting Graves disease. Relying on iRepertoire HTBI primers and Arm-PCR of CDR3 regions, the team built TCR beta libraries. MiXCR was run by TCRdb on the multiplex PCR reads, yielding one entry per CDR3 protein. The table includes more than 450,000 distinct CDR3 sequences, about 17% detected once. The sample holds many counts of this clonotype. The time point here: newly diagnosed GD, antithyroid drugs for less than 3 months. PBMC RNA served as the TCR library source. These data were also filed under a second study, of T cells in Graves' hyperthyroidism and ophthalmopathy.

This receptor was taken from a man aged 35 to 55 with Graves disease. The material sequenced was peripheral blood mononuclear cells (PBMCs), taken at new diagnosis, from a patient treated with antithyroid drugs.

CDR3 amino acids: CASSQVGTGGETQYF. The CDR3 nucleotides are TGTGCCAGCAGCCAAGTTGGGACAGGGGGAGAGACCCAGTACTTC. The chain recombines TRBV3-1 with TRBJ2-5, with TRBD1 identical over 11 bases. Trimming took 1 base from V and 4 from J; bases not matched to a gene: 2. CDR1 LGHDT and CDR2 YNNKEL come from the germline V gene (reference sequence). CDR3 length: 15 amino acids.